The next 23 T cell receptor beta chains were all read from a single sample in a study of OX40 agonist ivuxolimab in advanced cancers. The assay was immunoSEQ multiplex PCR, and TCRdb's table has in-frame clones only and misses some. The profile shows tens of thousands of clones, 83% of them singletons. Material: CD4+ or CD8+ T cells sorted from blood, obtained in a trial of the OX40 agonist ivuxolimab. All receptors derive from an adult with an advanced solid tumor such as melanoma, head and neck, liver or kidney cancer.

This rearrangement joins TRBV11-2 to TRBJ2-1, with 11 bases aligning to TRBD1. Germline lookup yields CDR1 SGHAT and CDR2 FQNNGV. V lost 5 bases and J lost 10; bases outside the gene matches: 10. This CDR3 is 15 amino acids long. CDR3 residues: CASSQGQGVQEEQFF. CDR3 bases: TGTGCCAGCAGCCAGGGACAGGGGGTTCAGGAGGAGCAGTTCTTC.

The chain links TRBV4-3 to TRBJ2-1; a possible D gene is TRBD2 (5 bases). Germline CDR1 is LGHNA and CDR2 is YSLEER. CDR3 length equals 17 residues. Deletions cut 0 bases from V and 3 bases from J, with 15 bases between. CDR3 loop: CASSQERLADDYNEQFF. The CDR3 coding sequence is TGCGCCAGCAGCCAAGAGAGGCTAGCCGATGACTACAATGAGCAGTTCTTC.

The chain links TRBV12-5 to TRBJ2-1; the D gene is possibly TRBD2 (7 bases). This CDR3 has 15 residues. V lost 1 base and J 4 bases, leaving 11 bases between the germline ends. In germline, CDR1 is LGHNT, CDR2 FRNRAP. The CDR3 region is CASGLAGGWYNEQFF. DNA of the CDR3: TGTGCTAGTGGTTTGGCGGGGGGCTGGTACAATGAGCAGTTCTTC.

There are a few counts of this clone. The J gene is TRBJ2-6, the V gene TRBV4-2, with TRBD1 identical over 7 bases. The CDR3 contains 17 residues. The germline gives CDR1 LGHNA, CDR2 YNFKEQ. Trimming cost V 3 bases and J 0 bases; bases outside gene matches: 5. CDR3 DNA: TGTGCCAGCAGCCAGGGACAGAGAGCCTCTGGGGCCAACGTCCTGACTTTC. Translation gives CASSQGQRASGANVLTF.

The chain couples TRBV7-2 to TRBJ1-2, with a tentative D call TRBD1 (6 bases). Trimming left V 4 bases short and J 8 bases short, with 23 bases between. This CDR3 has 16 residues. Germline V gene sequence: CDR1 SGHTA, CDR2 FQGNSA. CDR3 in amino acids: CASSSLTGKLYVGYTF. Written as DNA, the CDR3 is TGTGCCAGCAGCTCCTTGACAGGAAAACTCTATGTGGGCTACACCTTC.

This clone has more than one count but fewer than ten. The chain has TRBV30 and TRBJ1-1, with D hard to call. The CDR3 consists of 14 residues. The germline V gene has CDR1 GTSNPN and CDR2 SVGIG (reference sequence). V was clipped by 2 bases and J by 5 bases, with 15 bases between them. The CDR3, as DNA: TGTGCCTGGAGTTTAGGTGACCGACGGACTGAAGCTTTCTTT. It yields the protein CAWSLGDRRTEAFF. Based on the CDR3 plus reference TRBV30 and TRBJ1-1, the full variable domain is SQTIHQWPATLVQPVGSPLSLECTVEGTSNPNLYWYRQAAGRGLQLLFYSVGIGQISSEVPQNLSASRPQDRQFILSSKKLLLSDSGFYLCAWSLGDRRTEAFFGQGTRLTVV.

The gene calls are TRBV27 and TRBJ2-1; D is unclear. Deletions cut 3 bases from V and 7 bases from J, with 16 bases between. The CDR3 has 15 amino acids. CDR1 is MNHEY, CDR2 SMNVEV, per germline (reference sequence). The CDR3 here is CASSLVGPPKNEQFF. The CDR3 nucleotides are TGTGCCAGCAGTTTGGTCGGTCCCCCCAAAAATGAGCAGTTCTTC.

The chain links TRBV5-6 to TRBJ2-5, with TRBD2 matching 8 bases. The CDR3 consists of 16 residues. With 0 bases clipped from V and 0 bases from J, the junction kept 4 bases outside the gene matches. Germline V gives CDR1 SGHDT, CDR2 YYEEEE. CDR3: CASSLDASGYQETQYF. The CDR3 DNA is TGTGCCAGCAGCTTGGATGCTAGCGGGTACCAAGAGACCCAGTACTTC.

Of note for this clone: A read error may produce the germline difference seen at one junction end. Other DNA sequences of this sample code for an identical CDR3. This sequence joins TRBV6-1 and TRBJ2-7, with TRBD1 matching over 7 bases. Germline values: CDR1 MNHNS, CDR2 SASEGT. This CDR3 has 14 residues. DNA of the CDR3: TGCGCCAGCAGTCCCCAGGGGGACTCCTACGAGCAGTACTTC. Protein sequence: CASSPQGDSYEQYF.

The J gene is TRBJ1-2, the V gene TRBV7-9, with 7 bases that match TRBD1. The CDR3 length is 15 residues. Germline lookup yields CDR1 SEHNR and CDR2 FQNEAQ (reference sequence). J gave up 2 bases and V 3 bases, and 6 bases lay outside the gene matches. The CDR3 coding sequence is TGTGCCAGCAGCTTCACCGGGACAGAGAACTATGGCTACACCTTC. This gives the protein CASSFTGTENYGYTF. The entire variable domain, with the rest obtained from reference TRBV7-9 and TRBJ1-2, is as follows: DTGVSQNPRHKITKRGQNVTFRCDPISEHNRLYWYRQTLGQGPEFLTYFQNEAQLEKSRLLSDRFSAERPKGSFSTLEIQRTEQGDSAMYLCASSFTGTENYGYTFGSGTRLTVV.

V usage is TRBV7-2 and J usage is TRBJ2-5, with D possibly TRBD1 on 5 matching bases. Trimming left V 1 base short and J 9 bases short, with 12 bases between. CDR1 SGHTA and CDR2 FQGNSA come from the germline V gene. This CDR3 is 13 amino acids long. The CDR3 loop reads CASSLGQEQAQYF. DNA of the CDR3: TGTGCCAGCAGCTTAGGGCAGGAACAGGCCCAGTACTTC.

This chain connects TRBV18 to TRBJ2-2; no reliable D call. From germline, CDR1 is KGHSH and CDR2 LQKENI. V was cut by 5 bases and J by 2 bases, with 15 bases left in between. The CDR3 has 16 residues. The CDR3 sequence: CASSWSTHKNTGELFF. CDR3 bases: TGTGCCAGCTCATGGAGCACACACAAAAACACCGGGGAGCTGTTTTTT.

This chain uses TRBV29-1 with TRBJ1-1; D not certain. The CDR3 has 13 residues. V was trimmed by 6 bases and J by 1 base, leaving 12 bases between them. Germline V gene data show CDR1 as SQVTM and CDR2 as ANQGSEA. The CDR3 sequence: CSVKPDGNTEAFF. Written as DNA, the CDR3 is TGCAGCGTGAAACCGGACGGGAACACTGAAGCTTTCTTT.

The rearrangement links TRBV18 to TRBJ1-5; 8 bases map to TRBD1. Trimming at V came to 6 bases and at J to 2 bases, leaving 6 bases not matched to a gene. The CDR3 is 15 residues long. Germline CDR1 and CDR2: KGHSH and LQKENI. This CDR3 reads CASSRQGNGNQPQHF. Here the CDR3 DNA reads TGTGCCAGCTCCCGACAGGGGAACGGCAATCAGCCCCAGCATTTT.

The CDR3 bases are TGTGCCAGCTCACCCGACCGCCCCCAGTACTTC. The encoded protein is CASSPDRPQYF. The chain recombines TRBV18 with TRBJ2-5; D is undetermined. Per the germline V gene, CDR1 is KGHSH and CDR2 is LQKENI. V was pared by 3 bases and J by 9 bases, with 8 bases between. The length of the CDR3 is 11 residues.

V gene TRBV12-5 combines with J gene TRBJ2-3, with TRBD2 matching 8 bases. This CDR3 is built from 15 residues. V lost 6 bases and J lost 0; bases outside the gene matches: 5. From germline, CDR1 is LGHNT and CDR2 FRNRAP. This chain's CDR3 is CASGLRGASTDTQYF. The CDR3 DNA is TGTGCTAGTGGCCTGCGGGGGGCAAGCACAGATACGCAGTATTTT.

The chain uses TRBV7-7 and TRBJ2-2; D is unresolved. The V and J ends lost 0 bases and 7 bases respectively, with 6 bases between them. The CDR3 extends over 13 amino acids. Germline CDR1 and CDR2: SSHAT and FNYEAQ (reference sequence). The chain's CDR3 is CASSLAASGELFF. The DNA of the CDR3 is TGTGCCAGCAGCTTAGCTGCGAGCGGGGAGCTGTTTTTT.

The V call is TRBV7-2, the J call TRBJ2-1; possibly TRBD2 for D (7 bases). Trimming cost V 2 bases and J 9 bases, with 17 bases left between them. The CDR3 loop spans 15 amino acids. Germline-derived CDR1 and CDR2 are SGHTA and FQGNSA. CDR3 loop: CASSLLGGRLGEQFF. For the CDR3, the DNA is TGTGCCAGCAGCTTATTGGGGGGGCGATTGGGTGAGCAGTTCTTC.

The genes are TRBV5-1 and TRBJ2-2; D ambiguous. Trimming shortened V by 0 bases and J by 8 bases, and 14 bases separated the two germline ends. The CDR3 length is 15 residues. CDR1 and CDR2 (germline): SGHRS, YFSETQ. For the CDR3, the DNA is TGCGCCAGCAGCTTGGATACTCGCTCGTGGGGGGAGCTGTTTTTT. This codes for CASSLDTRSWGELFF.

The chain combines TRBV19 with TRBJ2-2, with unresolved D. Germline CDR1 and CDR2: LNHDA and SQIVND (reference sequence). The V end lost 3 bases, the J end lost 4 bases, and 6 bases lay between the germline ends. CDR3 length equals 13 residues. Here the CDR3 DNA reads TGTGCCAGTAGTATTGGCGGCACCGGGGAGCTGTTTTTT. Encoded protein: CASSIGGTGELFF.

This chain links TRBV7-3 with TRBJ2-5; 7 nucleotides align to TRBD2. Trimming cost V 0 bases and J 5 bases; bases outside gene matches: 6. This CDR3 is built from 15 residues. CDR1 and CDR2 (germline): SGHTA, FQGTGA. CDR3 amino acids: CASSLTSGEGETQYF. CDR3 DNA sequence: TGTGCCAGCAGCTTAACCAGCGGGGAGGGGGAGACCCAGTACTTC. Full variable domain (missing parts from reference TRBV7-3 and TRBJ2-5): GAGVSQTPSNKVTEKGKYVELRCDPISGHTALYWYRQSLGQGPEFLIYFQGTGAADDSGLPNDRFFAVRPEGSVSTLKIQRTERGDSAVYLCASSLTSGEGETQYFGPGTRLLVL.

CDR3 nucleotide sequence: TGCGCCAGCAGCCCGGCTACTAGGACAGGGGCCTTGAATGAGCAGTTCTTC. This encodes CASSPATRTGALNEQFF. The chain is built from TRBV5-1 and TRBJ2-1, with 9 bases matching TRBD1. Looked up from germline, CDR1 is SGHRS and CDR2 is YFSETQ. The V and J ends lost 4 bases and 7 bases, in that order; junction bases with no gene match: 15. This CDR3 contains 17 residues.

V gene TRBV5-6 combines with J gene TRBJ1-2, with 7 bases that match TRBD1. The CDR3 is made up of 14 amino acids. The germline V gene has CDR1 SGHDT and CDR2 YYEEEE. V shed 4 bases and J 2 bases; nucleotides not matched to a gene: 5. The CDR3 protein is CASSQLGQNYGYTF. The CDR3 nucleotides read TGTGCCAGCAGCCAGTTGGGACAGAACTATGGCTACACCTTC.